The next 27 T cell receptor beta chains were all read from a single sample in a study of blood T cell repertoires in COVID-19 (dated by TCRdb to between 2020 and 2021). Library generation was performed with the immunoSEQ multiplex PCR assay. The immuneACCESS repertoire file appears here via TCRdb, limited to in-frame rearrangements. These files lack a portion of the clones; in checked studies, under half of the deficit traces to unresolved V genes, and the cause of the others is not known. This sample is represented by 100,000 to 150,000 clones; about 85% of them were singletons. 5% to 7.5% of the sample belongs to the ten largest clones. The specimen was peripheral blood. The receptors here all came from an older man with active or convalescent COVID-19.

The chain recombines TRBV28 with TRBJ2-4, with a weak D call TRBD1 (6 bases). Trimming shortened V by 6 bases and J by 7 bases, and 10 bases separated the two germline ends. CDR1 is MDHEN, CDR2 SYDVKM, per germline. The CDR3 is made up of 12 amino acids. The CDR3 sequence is CASSLRGNIQYF. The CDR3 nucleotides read TGTGCCAGCAGCCTCAGGGGCAACATTCAGTACTTC.

Here the CDR3 reads CASSLEWRTRETDTQYF. The CDR3 DNA is TGTGCCAGCAGCTTAGAGTGGAGGACTAGAGAGACAGATACGCAGTATTTT. This chain joins TRBV7-8 and TRBJ2-3; TRBD2 matches 7 bases. The CDR3 totals 17 residues. CDR1 and CDR2 (germline): SGHVS, FQNEAQ. V was pared by 1 base and J by 3 bases, with 10 bases of the junction left unmatched.

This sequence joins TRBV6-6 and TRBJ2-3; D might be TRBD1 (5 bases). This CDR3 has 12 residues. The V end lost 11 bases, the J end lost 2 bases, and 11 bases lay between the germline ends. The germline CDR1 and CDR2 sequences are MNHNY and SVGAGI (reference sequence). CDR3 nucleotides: TGTGCCTCGTCGACAGCCACAGATACGCAGTATTTT. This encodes CASSTATDTQYF.

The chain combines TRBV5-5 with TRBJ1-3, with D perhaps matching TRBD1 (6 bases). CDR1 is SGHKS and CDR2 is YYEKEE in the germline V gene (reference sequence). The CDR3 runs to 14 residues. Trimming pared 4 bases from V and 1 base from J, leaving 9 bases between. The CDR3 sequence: CASSRTGSGNTIYF. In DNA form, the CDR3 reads TGTGCCAGCAGCCGTACAGGGTCTGGAAACACCATATATTTT.

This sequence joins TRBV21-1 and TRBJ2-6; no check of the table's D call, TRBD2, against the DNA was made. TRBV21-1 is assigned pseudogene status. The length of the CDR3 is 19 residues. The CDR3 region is CASSTTMGGKNSGANVLTF. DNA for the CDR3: TGTGCCAGCAGCACCACGATGGGGGGTAAGAACTCTGGGGCCAACGTCCTGACTTTC.

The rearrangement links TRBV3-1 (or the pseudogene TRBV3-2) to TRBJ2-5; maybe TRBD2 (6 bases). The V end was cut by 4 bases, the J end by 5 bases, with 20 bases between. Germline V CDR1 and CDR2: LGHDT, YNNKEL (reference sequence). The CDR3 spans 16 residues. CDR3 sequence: CASSRYSSAHPETQYF. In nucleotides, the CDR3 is TGTGCCAGCAGCCGCTACTCTAGCGCCCATCCGGAGACCCAGTACTTC.

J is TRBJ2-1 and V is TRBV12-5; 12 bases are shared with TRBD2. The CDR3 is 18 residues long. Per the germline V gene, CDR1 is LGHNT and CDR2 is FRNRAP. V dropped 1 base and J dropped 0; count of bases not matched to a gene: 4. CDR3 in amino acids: CASGLELAGGRSYNEQFF. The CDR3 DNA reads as TGTGCTAGTGGTTTGGAGCTAGCGGGAGGGCGCTCCTACAATGAGCAGTTCTTC.

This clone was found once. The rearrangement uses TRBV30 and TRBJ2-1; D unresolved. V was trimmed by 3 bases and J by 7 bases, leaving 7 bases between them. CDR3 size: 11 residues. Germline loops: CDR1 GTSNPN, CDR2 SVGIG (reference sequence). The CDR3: CAWSARNEQFF. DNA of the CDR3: TGTGCCTGGAGCGCCCGGAATGAGCAGTTCTTC.

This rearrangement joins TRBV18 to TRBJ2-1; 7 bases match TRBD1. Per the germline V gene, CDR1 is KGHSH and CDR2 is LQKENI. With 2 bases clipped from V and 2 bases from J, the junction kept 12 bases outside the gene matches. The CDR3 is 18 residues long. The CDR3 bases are TGTGCCAGCTCACCAGGGGGACAGCCCAGAGAAACCTACAATGAGCAGTTCTTC. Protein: CASSPGGQPRETYNEQFF.

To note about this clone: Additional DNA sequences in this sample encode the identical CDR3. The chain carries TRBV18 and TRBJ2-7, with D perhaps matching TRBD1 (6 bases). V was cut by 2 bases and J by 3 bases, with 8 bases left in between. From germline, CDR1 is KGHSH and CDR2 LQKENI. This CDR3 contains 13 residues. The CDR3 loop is CASSPGGGYEQYF. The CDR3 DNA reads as TGTGCCAGCTCACCAGGGGGCGGCTACGAGCAGTACTTC.

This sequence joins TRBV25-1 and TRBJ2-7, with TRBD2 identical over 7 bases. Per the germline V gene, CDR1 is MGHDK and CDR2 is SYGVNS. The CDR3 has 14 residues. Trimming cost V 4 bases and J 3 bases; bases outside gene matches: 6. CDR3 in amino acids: CASSGRTRFYEQYF. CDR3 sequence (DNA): TGTGCCAGCAGTGGAAGGACTAGATTCTACGAGCAGTACTTC.

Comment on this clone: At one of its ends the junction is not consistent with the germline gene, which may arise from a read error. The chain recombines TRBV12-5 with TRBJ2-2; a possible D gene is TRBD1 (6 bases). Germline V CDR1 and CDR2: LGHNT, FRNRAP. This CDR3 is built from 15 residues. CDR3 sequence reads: CASGLGAGNTGELFF. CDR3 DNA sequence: TGTGCTAGTGGCTTGGGGGCGGGGAACACCGGGGAGCTGTTTTTT.

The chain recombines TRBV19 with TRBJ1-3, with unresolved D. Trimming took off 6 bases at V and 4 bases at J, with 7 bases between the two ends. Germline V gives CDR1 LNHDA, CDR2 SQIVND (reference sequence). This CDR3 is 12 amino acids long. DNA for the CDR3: TGTGCCAGTAGCCTCAGGGGAAACACCATATATTTT. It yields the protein CASSLRGNTIYF. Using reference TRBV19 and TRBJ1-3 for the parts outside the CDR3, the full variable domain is DGGITQSPKYLFRKEGQNVTLSCEQNLNHDAMYWYRQDPGQGLRLIYYSQIVNDFQKGDIAEGYSVSREKKESFPLTVTSAQKNPTAFYLCASSLRGNTIYFGEGSWLTVV.

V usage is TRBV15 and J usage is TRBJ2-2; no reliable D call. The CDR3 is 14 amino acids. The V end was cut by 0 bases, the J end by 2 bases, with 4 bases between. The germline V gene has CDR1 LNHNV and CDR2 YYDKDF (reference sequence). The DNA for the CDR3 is TGTGCCACCAGCAGAGAACTTAACACCGGGGAGCTGTTTTTT. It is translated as CATSRELNTGELFF. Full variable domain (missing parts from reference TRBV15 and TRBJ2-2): DAMVIQNPRYQVTQFGKPVTLSCSQTLNHNVMYWYQQKSSQAPKLLFHYYDKDFNNEADTPDNFQSRRPNTSFCFLDIRSPGLGDTAMYLCATSRELNTGELFFGEGSRLTVL.

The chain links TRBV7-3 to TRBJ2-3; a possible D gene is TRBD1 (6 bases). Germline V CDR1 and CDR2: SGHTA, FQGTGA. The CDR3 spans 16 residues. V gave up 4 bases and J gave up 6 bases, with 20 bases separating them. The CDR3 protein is CASSSPDSTLGDTQYF. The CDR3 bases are TGTGCCAGCAGCTCACCGGACAGTACCCTGGGGGATACGCAGTATTTT.

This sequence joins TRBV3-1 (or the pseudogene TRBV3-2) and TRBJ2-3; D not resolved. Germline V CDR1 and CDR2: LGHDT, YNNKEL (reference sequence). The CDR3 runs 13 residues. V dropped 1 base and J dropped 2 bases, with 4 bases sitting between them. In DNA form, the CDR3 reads TGTGCCAGCAGCCAAGCTAACACAGATACGCAGTATTTT. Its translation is CASSQANTDTQYF.

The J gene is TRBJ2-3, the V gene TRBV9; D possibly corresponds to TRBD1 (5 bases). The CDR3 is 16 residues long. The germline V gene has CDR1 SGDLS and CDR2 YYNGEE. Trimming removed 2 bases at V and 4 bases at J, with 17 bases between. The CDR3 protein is CASSVTAAGQPDTQYF. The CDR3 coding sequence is TGTGCCAGCAGCGTCACCGCGGCAGGGCAACCAGATACGCAGTATTTT.

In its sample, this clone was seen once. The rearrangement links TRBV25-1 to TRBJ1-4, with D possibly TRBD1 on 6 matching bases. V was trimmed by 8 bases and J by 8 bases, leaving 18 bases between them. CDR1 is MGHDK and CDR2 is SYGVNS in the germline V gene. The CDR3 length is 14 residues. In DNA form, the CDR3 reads TGTGCCAGCCACCGAACAGGGTCATCCGAAAAACTGTTTTTT. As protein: CASHRTGSSEKLFF.

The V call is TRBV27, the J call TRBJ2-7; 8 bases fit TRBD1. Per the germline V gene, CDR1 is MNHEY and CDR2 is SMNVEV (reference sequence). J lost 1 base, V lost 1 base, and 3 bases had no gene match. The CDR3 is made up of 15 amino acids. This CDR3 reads CASSLWGTGSYEQYF. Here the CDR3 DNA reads TGTGCCAGCAGTTTATGGGGGACAGGTTCCTACGAGCAGTACTTC.

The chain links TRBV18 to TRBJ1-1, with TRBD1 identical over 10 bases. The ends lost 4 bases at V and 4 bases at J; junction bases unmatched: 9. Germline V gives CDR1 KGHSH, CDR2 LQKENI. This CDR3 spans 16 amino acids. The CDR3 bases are TGTGCCAGCTCACGGGACAGGGGCGGGACGGGCACTGAAGCTTTCTTT. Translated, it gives CASSRDRGGTGTEAFF.

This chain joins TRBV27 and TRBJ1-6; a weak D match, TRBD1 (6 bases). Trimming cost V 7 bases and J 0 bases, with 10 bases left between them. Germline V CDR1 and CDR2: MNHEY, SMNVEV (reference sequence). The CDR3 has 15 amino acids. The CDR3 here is CASTQGSSYNSPLHF. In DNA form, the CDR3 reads TGTGCCAGCACACAGGGCAGCTCCTATAATTCACCCCTCCACTTT.

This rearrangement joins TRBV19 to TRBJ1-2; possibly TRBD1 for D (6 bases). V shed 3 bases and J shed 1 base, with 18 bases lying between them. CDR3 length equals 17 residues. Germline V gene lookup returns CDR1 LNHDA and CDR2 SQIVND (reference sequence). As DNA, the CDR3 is TGTGCCAGTAGTATGACCAGGGGCGCGGACGGTAACTATGGCTACACCTTC. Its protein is CASSMTRGADGNYGYTF.

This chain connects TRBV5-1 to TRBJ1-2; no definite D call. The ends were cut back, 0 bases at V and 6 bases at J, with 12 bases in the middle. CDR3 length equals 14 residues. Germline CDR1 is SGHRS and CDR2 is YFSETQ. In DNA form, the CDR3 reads TGCGCCAGCAGCTTGGTCGGCGGGGAGAATGGCTACACCTTC. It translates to CASSLVGGENGYTF.

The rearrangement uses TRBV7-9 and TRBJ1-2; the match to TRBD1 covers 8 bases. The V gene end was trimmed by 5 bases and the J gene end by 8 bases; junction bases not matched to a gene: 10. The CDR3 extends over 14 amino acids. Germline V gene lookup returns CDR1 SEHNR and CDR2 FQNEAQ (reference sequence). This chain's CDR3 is CASSRYEDRVGYTF. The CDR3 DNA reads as TGTGCCAGCAGCCGATATGAGGACAGGGTCGGCTACACCTTC.

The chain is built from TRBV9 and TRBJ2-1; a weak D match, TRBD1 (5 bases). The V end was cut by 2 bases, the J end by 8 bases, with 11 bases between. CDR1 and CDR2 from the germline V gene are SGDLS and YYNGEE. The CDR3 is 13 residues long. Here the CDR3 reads CASSVDIGDEQFF. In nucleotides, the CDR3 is TGTGCCAGCAGCGTGGACATTGGCGATGAGCAGTTCTTC.

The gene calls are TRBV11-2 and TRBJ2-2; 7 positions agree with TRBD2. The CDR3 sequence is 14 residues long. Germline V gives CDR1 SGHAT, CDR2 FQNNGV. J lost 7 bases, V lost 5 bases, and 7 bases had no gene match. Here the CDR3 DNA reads TGTGCCAGCAGCCCATACACGGGGGGCGGGGAGCTGTTTTTT. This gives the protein CASSPYTGGGELFF.

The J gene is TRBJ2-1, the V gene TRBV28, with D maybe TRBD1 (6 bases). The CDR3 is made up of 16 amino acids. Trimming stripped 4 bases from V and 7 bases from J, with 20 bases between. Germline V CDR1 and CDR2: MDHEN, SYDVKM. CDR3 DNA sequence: TGTGCCAGCAGTTCCCCAGGGGCTAGAGGGTTTAATGAGCAGTTCTTC. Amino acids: CASSSPGARGFNEQFF.